This TCR beta chain was obtained from a study of response to subunit inactivated influenza vaccine. Per germline, CDR1 DFQATT and CDR2 SNEGSKA (reference sequence). Losses at the gene ends were 6 bases for V and 0 bases for J; bases not matched to a gene: 8. The CDR3 is 15 residues long. Study observations and caveats: Authors suggested seasonal influenza vaccinations each recruit few new T cells.

On this clonotype: Antigen unknown.

TCRdb itself ran the RT-PCR reads through MiXCR, one entry per CDR3 protein. This repertoire shows about 520,000 distinct CDR3 sequences, less than 30% found once; its top ten account for 1.9%. This material consisted of CD4+ T cells sorted from PBMCs, taken around 5 days after vaccination. The receptor comes from a man in his fifties who received an inactivated influenza vaccine. The chain carries TRBV20-1 and TRBJ2-5, with 9 bases lining up with TRBD2. For the CDR3, the DNA is TGCAGTGCCCTGGTAGCGGGGGCGAACCAAGAGACCCAGTACTTC. Its protein product is CSALVAGANQETQYF.